This is a list of T cell receptor beta chains from one sample in a study of cytomegalovirus exposure and HLA in healthy donors. Assay: immunoSEQ multiplex PCR; the TCRdb copy retains only in-frame clones and omits some. The sample records hundreds of thousands of clones, around 87% being singletons. What was sequenced was PBMCs. The source of these receptors is a woman between 18 and 29 years old in good health and CMV-seronegative. Each CDR3 is given with its conserved first and last residue. The order of the fields is D gene, J gene, V gene, clone size, CDR3 protein, CDR3 DNA. D genes are given only for firm matches. Only part of the rows carry a size: once, few, many, or a class if the clone is expanded.

TRBD1,TRBJ2-7,TRBV4-2,-,CASSQDPIGQGGLYEQYF,TGTGCCAGCAGCCAAGATCCTATAGGACAGGGGGGTCTATACGAGCAGTACTTC
TRBD2,TRBJ2-1,TRBV28,-,CASYGGSYYNEQFF,TGTGCCAGCTACGGCGGGAGCTACTACAATGAGCAGTTCTTC
-,TRBJ2-7,TRBV2,few,CASRAGIAGEQYF,TGTGCCAGCAGGGCGGGGATTGCTGGCGAGCAGTACTTC
TRBD1,TRBJ1-2,TRBV28,-,CASSGLTGMDGYTF,TGTGCCAGCAGCGGCTTGACAGGGATGGATGGCTACACCTTC
TRBD2,TRBJ2-7,TRBV10-3,-,CAIRPSGTSGIEQYF,TGTGCCATCAGACCCTCCGGGACTAGCGGGATCGAGCAGTACTTC
-,TRBJ1-1,TRBV13,-,CASTRSILNTEAFF,TGTGCCAGCACTAGGAGTATACTGAACACTGAAGCTTTCTTT
-,TRBJ1-6,TRBV28,-,CASSLPRGGNSPLHF,TGTGCCAGCAGTTTGCCCCGGGGGGGTAATTCACCCCTCCACTTT
TRBD1,TRBJ1-1,TRBV7-2,few,CASSLTHRGPDTEAFF,TGTGCCAGCAGCTTAACCCACAGGGGACCTGACACTGAAGCTTTCTTT
-,TRBJ2-7,TRBV4-1,few,CASSQQGFVDEQYF,TGCGCCAGCAGCCAACAGGGGTTCGTGGACGAGCAGTACTTC
-,TRBJ2-5,TRBV10-1,-,CASRLEGQETQYF,TGCGCCAGCCGCCTCGAGGGCCAAGAGACCCAGTACTTC